A selection of T cell receptor beta chains follows, all from one sample in a study of graft-versus-host responses after intestinal transplantation. Sequencing used immunoSEQ multiplex PCR; TCRdb keeps in-frame clones, though not all of them. Of just under 100,000 clones listed, more than 80% are singletons. The source was PBMCs, collected 450 to 460 days after intestinal transplant. Source of these receptors: a human patient who received an intestinal transplant, so some T cells may come from the graft donor. Both conserved end residues are part of each CDR3. Each record gives: J gene, V gene, D gene, clone size, CDR3 protein, CDR3 DNA. The D gene is left open where the match is weak. Expanded clones get a size class; other rows say once, few or many, or leave the size out.

TRBJ1-1 TRBV2 - - CASSELGRRVTEAFF TGTGCCAGCAGTGAATTGGGTCGCCGGGTCACTGAAGCTTTCTTT
TRBJ1-1 TRBV14 - few CASSHSMNTEAFF TGTGCCAGCAGCCACTCGATGAACACTGAAGCTTTCTTT
TRBJ1-1 TRBV5-1 TRBD1 - CASSLGPRGQDEAFF TGCGCCAGCAGCTTGGGCCCTAGGGGGCAGGATGAAGCTTTCTTT
TRBJ1-2 TRBV19 TRBD1 - CASSIGTELNYGYTF TGTGCCAGTAGTATTGGGACAGAACTCAACTATGGCTACACCTTC
TRBJ2-1 TRBV9 TRBD2 - CASSARLAGYNEQFF TGTGCCAGCAGCGCCCGACTAGCGGGTTACAATGAGCAGTTCTTC
TRBJ2-1 TRBV10-1 - - CASSDGYNEQFF TGCGCCAGCAGTGATGGATACAATGAGCAGTTCTTC
TRBJ1-2 TRBV6-1 - - CASSEWDGYGYTF TGTGCCAGCAGTGAATGGGACGGCTATGGCTACACCTTC
TRBJ2-5 TRBV15 TRBD2 - CATSRGGLAVQETQYF TGTGCCACCAGCAGAGGCGGACTAGCGGTCCAAGAGACCCAGTACTTC
TRBJ1-2 TRBV7-9 - - CASSPGTPYGYTF TGTGCCAGCAGCCCCGGGACACCCTATGGCTACACCTTC
TRBJ1-6 TRBV6-5 - - CASSYSGQGYSPLHF TGTGCCAGCAGTTACTCCGGGCAGGGGTATTCACCCCTCCACTTT
TRBJ2-7 TRBV7-2 - - CASSPAYEQYF TGTGCCAGCAGCCCCGCCTACGAGCAGTACTTC
TRBJ2-5 TRBV5-4 TRBD1 - CASSSYKDRGGETQYF TGTGCCAGCAGCTCTTATAAGGACAGGGGCGGAGAGACCCAGTACTTC
TRBJ2-3 TRBV6-6 - - CASTNLVADTQYF TGTGCCAGCACCAACCTGGTCGCAGATACGCAGTATTTT
TRBJ1-5 TRBV7-6 TRBD1 - CASSPSTGSLNQPQHF TGTGCCAGCAGCCCCTCGACAGGGAGCCTCAATCAGCCCCAGCATTTT
TRBJ2-2 TRBV15 - - CATSREPDENTGELFF TGTGCCACCAGCAGGGAACCGGACGAGAACACCGGGGAGCTGTTTTTT
TRBJ1-1 TRBV12-5 TRBD1 - CASARDREVAFF TGTGCTAGTGCCAGGGACAGGGAGGTGGCTTTCTTT
TRBJ1-2 TRBV7-2 TRBD1 - CASSLVGAGGYYGYTF TGTGCCAGCAGCTTAGTGGGGGCAGGGGGGTACTATGGCTACACCTTC
TRBJ2-5 TRBV5-5 - - CASSLGSQETQYF TGTGCCAGCAGCTTGGGGAGTCAAGAGACCCAGTACTTC
TRBJ1-1 TRBV6-1 - - CASRPTENTEAFF TGTGCCAGCAGGCCGACCGAGAACACTGAAGCTTTCTTT
TRBJ1-5 TRBV6-6 - - CASSAGYNQPQHF TGTGCCAGCAGTGCGGGGTACAATCAGCCCCAGCATTTT
TRBJ2-2 TRBV5-1 - - CASSGAGELFF TGCGCCAGCAGCGGCGCCGGGGAGCTGTTTTTT
TRBJ2-3 TRBV5-1 - - CASSLDTRFWDTQYF TGCGCCAGCAGCTTGGATACCCGGTTTTGGGATACGCAGTATTTT